What follows are 22 T cell receptor beta chains derived from one specimen sequenced in a study of blood T cells in healthy people across ages. Alongside a J-beta primer mix, a sample-barcoded 5' primer served in a second PCR lasting about 7 to 11 cycles. TCRdb reanalysed the 5' RACE reads using MiXCR and keeps one entry per CDR3 protein. The sample shows about 1.4 million distinct CDR3 sequences, roughly 60% of them seen only once. Sequencing was carried out using blood. The receptors come from a man aged 18 to 29 in good health.

CDR3 sequence: CASSTIPGQPQHF. The CDR3 DNA reads as TGTGCCAGCAGTACAATCCCTGGTCAGCCCCAGCATTTT. The V and J genes are TRBV27 and TRBJ1-5; D is ambiguous. The length of the CDR3 is 13 residues. Looked up from germline, CDR1 is MNHEY and CDR2 is SMNVEV (reference sequence). The V and J ends lost 5 bases and 6 bases respectively, with 11 bases between them.

J is TRBJ1-1 and V is TRBV5-1; D call uncertain. Trimming stripped 2 bases from V and 0 bases from J, with 11 bases between. This CDR3 spans 15 amino acids. The V gene's germline CDR1 is SGHRS and CDR2 YFSETQ. Here the CDR3 reads CASSLTAIMNTEAFF. The CDR3 nucleotides are TGCGCCAGCAGCTTAACAGCCATCATGAACACTGAAGCTTTCTTT.

The table lists this clonotype with a few counts. V and J are TRBV18 and TRBJ2-2, with D perhaps given as TRBD1 or TRBD2 (5 bases each). Trimming stripped 4 bases from V and 2 bases from J, with 8 bases between. There are 14 residues in the CDR3. The germline V gene has CDR1 KGHSH and CDR2 LQKENI. The CDR3 DNA is TGTGCCAGCTCACGAGGGGCCAACACCGGGGAGCTGTTTTTT. Encoded protein: CASSRGANTGELFF.

V is TRBV6-5 and J is TRBJ2-7; D possibly corresponds to TRBD2 (5 bases). CDR3 length: 14 amino acids. Germline values: CDR1 MNHEY, CDR2 SVGAGI. The ends were cut back, 7 bases at V and 7 bases at J, with 20 bases in the middle. The CDR3 DNA reads as TGTGCCAGCACATCCGGGCCTAGGACGGGGGAGCAGTACTTC. Its protein is CASTSGPRTGEQYF.

The rearrangement uses TRBV27 and TRBJ2-4; D is perhaps TRBD1 (6 bases). The last part of the DNA fits TRBJ2-7 better; the J call may be wrong. Per the germline V gene, CDR1 is MNHEY and CDR2 is SMNVEV (reference sequence). The CDR3 has 14 amino acids. The CDR3 DNA follows: TGTGCCAGCAGCGCTCTGGGACAAGCCTACGAGCAGTACTTC. Encoded protein: CASSALGQAYEQYF.

J is TRBJ1-1 and V is TRBV7-6, with D possibly TRBD1 on 5 matching bases. The CDR3 loop spans 16 amino acids. CDR1 SGHVS and CDR2 FNYEAQ come from the germline V gene. V lost 2 bases and J lost 5, with 18 bases in between. CDR3 region: CASSLLGPQQGTEAFF. CDR3 sequence (DNA): TGTGCCAGCAGCTTATTGGGACCCCAGCAAGGGACTGAAGCTTTCTTT.

This clonotype was seen a handful of times. This chain joins TRBV7-9 and TRBJ2-7; no clear D gene. V was trimmed by 5 bases and J by 0 bases, leaving 11 bases between them. The V gene's germline CDR1 is SEHNR and CDR2 FQNEAQ (reference sequence). This CDR3 has 14 amino acids. DNA for the CDR3: TGTGCCAGCAGCCTAACAGCTCTCTCCTACGAGCAGTACTTC. Its translation: CASSLTALSYEQYF.

The chain has TRBV20-1 and TRBJ1-6; 9 positions match TRBD1. Per the germline V gene, CDR1 is DFQATT and CDR2 is SNEGSKA (reference sequence). The V gene end was trimmed by 7 bases and the J gene end by 1 base; junction bases not matched to a gene: 8. The CDR3 covers 16 residues. CDR3 amino acids: CSVLWTGESYNSPLHF. CDR3 nucleotides: TGCAGTGTACTCTGGACAGGGGAATCCTATAATTCACCCCTCCACTTT.

This chain links TRBV11-2 with TRBJ1-4; tentative D call: TRBD1 (5 bases). V dropped 1 base and J dropped 8 bases, with 14 bases sitting between them. There are 15 residues in the CDR3. Germline values: CDR1 SGHAT, CDR2 FQNNGV. In DNA, the CDR3 is TGTGCCAGCAGCTTAGGGCTGCTGGGGCCCGAAAAACTGTTTTTT. Translation gives CASSLGLLGPEKLFF.

The CDR3 region has the DNA TGTGCCAGCAGTGTTTTGACTGGGAGTGGCGAAAAACTGTTTTTT. This encodes CASSVLTGSGEKLFF. The gene calls are TRBV6-1 and TRBJ1-4; D unclear. Deletions cut 4 bases from V and 8 bases from J, with 17 bases between. The germline gives CDR1 MNHNS, CDR2 SASEGT. There are 15 residues in the CDR3.

The V call is TRBV6-1, the J call TRBJ2-7; D is possibly TRBD2 (6 bases). Deletions cut 5 bases from V and 2 bases from J, with 25 bases between. The CDR3 runs 18 residues. Germline V gene lookup returns CDR1 MNHNS and CDR2 SASEGT. CDR3 sequence reads: CASSPSPRVASVTYEQYF. The DNA of the CDR3 is TGTGCCAGCAGTCCTTCCCCTCGGGTGGCTAGCGTAACCTACGAGCAGTACTTC.

The chain employs TRBV4-2 and TRBJ1-2, with a weak D call TRBD1 (6 bases). This CDR3 contains 14 residues. Trimming took off 1 base at V and 7 bases at J, with 13 bases between the two ends. Germline CDR1 reads LGHNA; CDR2 reads YNFKEQ. The CDR3 sequence is CASSQGLGAGGYTF. The CDR3 region has the DNA TGTGCCAGCAGCCAAGGTCTGGGGGCGGGTGGCTACACCTTC.

V is TRBV5-1 and J is TRBJ2-1; D is possibly TRBD2 (5 bases). The V end lost 0 bases, the J end lost 0 bases, and 7 bases lay between the germline ends. CDR3 length equals 15 residues. Germline CDR1 reads SGHRS; CDR2 reads YFSETQ. The CDR3 DNA is TGCGCCAGCAGCTTGGGGACTGACTCCTACAATGAGCAGTTCTTC. Its translation: CASSLGTDSYNEQFF.

This clonotype was counted many times. J is TRBJ2-3 and V is TRBV12-3 or TRBV12-4; D not resolved. This CDR3 is built from 11 residues. V was clipped by 3 bases and J by 5 bases, with 3 bases between them. The chain's CDR3 is CASSFGDTQYF. CDR3 nucleotides: TGTGCCAGCAGTTTTGGAGATACGCAGTATTTT.

The chain links TRBV7-6 to TRBJ1-4, with D perhaps TRBD1 (5 bases). The CDR3 is made up of 15 amino acids. The V and J ends lost 4 bases and 6 bases respectively, with 15 bases between them. Germline CDR1 and CDR2: SGHVS and FNYEAQ. CDR3 DNA sequence: TGTGCCAGCAGCTCTCGTTGGGGGGGAGATGAAAAACTGTTTTTT. Translating it yields CASSSRWGGDEKLFF.

In its sample, this clonotype was seen a few times. The chain combines TRBV6-5 with TRBJ2-1; 12 bases fit TRBD2. CDR3 length equals 15 residues. Per germline, CDR1 MNHEY and CDR2 SVGAGI. V lost 2 bases to trimming and J lost 8 bases; unmatched junction nucleotides: 4. CDR3 loop: CASSYGLAGGDEQFF. The CDR3 nucleotides are TGTGCCAGCAGTTACGGGCTAGCGGGGGGGGATGAGCAGTTCTTC.

The gene calls are TRBV20-1 and TRBJ2-3; tentative D call: TRBD2 (6 bases). Trimming stripped 3 bases from V and 4 bases from J, with 17 bases between. The germline CDR1 and CDR2 sequences are DFQATT and SNEGSKA (reference sequence). The CDR3 length is 15 residues. CDR3 sequence (DNA): TGCAGTGCTAGTTCCCCAGGAGGGGCCTCAGATACGCAGTATTTT. Encoded protein: CSASSPGGASDTQYF.

To note about this clonotype: This may be a read error: a much more frequent sequence differs by one nucleotide. This chain joins TRBV6-6 and TRBJ2-3; D gene unclear. Germline V gene data show CDR1 as MNHNY and CDR2 as SVGAGI (reference sequence). Trimming cost V 5 bases and J 10 bases, with 13 bases left between them. The CDR3 consists of 12 residues. The CDR3 sequence: CASSVGFDAQYF. The DNA of the CDR3 is TGTGCCAGCAGTGTGGGGTTCGATGCGCAGTATTTT.

V is TRBV6-5 and J is TRBJ1-6; no definite D call. V was trimmed by 2 bases and J by 7 bases, leaving 15 bases between them. In germline, CDR1 is MNHEY, CDR2 SVGAGI. The CDR3 totals 16 residues. CDR3: CASSYLPRELNSPLHF. CDR3 in DNA: TGTGCCAGCAGTTACCTTCCGAGGGAGTTGAATTCACCCCTCCACTTT.

Notes on this clonotype: The junction departs from the called germline gene at one end, perhaps through a read error. The J gene is TRBJ2-5, the V gene TRBV7-7; D is unclear. The CDR3 spans 14 residues. Germline values: CDR1 SSHAT, CDR2 FNYEAQ (reference sequence). This CDR3 reads CASSFHQNEETQYF. CDR3 nucleotide sequence: TGTGCTAGCAGCTTTCACCAAAACGAAGAGACCCAGTACTTC.

The genes are TRBV7-9 and TRBJ2-1, with TRBD2 as a possible D gene (5 bases). Germline assignment: CDR1 SEHNR and CDR2 FQNEAQ (reference sequence). V was pared by 5 bases and J by 10 bases, with 18 bases between. The CDR3 sequence is 14 residues long. For the CDR3, the DNA is TGTGCCAGCAGCCCCGGACTGAACGAGGCGGAGCAGTTCTTC. It encodes CASSPGLNEAEQFF.

The J gene is TRBJ2-7, the V gene TRBV18; a possible D gene is TRBD1 (6 bases). The CDR3 covers 13 residues. Germline CDR1 reads KGHSH; CDR2 reads LQKENI. Trimming pared 4 bases from V and 5 bases from J, leaving 12 bases between. The CDR3 loop is CASSREQGNEQYF. The CDR3 coding sequence is TGTGCCAGCTCACGGGAACAGGGTAACGAGCAGTACTTC.